Reported below is one TCR beta chain. The data stem from a study of blood T cell repertoires in COVID-19. Study-wide background: PBMCs, B-cell-depleted T cells, or T cells provided the cDNA or gDNA that made up the material.

This CDR3 has 12 amino acids. The germline V gene has CDR1 LNHDA and CDR2 SQIVND (reference sequence). Deletions cut 1 base from V and 7 bases from J, with 7 bases between. Some clones are missing from TCRdb's copy, which holds only in-frame ones; the method was immunoSEQ multiplex PCR. This sample carries under 200,000 clones, 80% to 85% of them seen once, and the ten largest clones take over 2.5%. Sequencing input: peripheral blood. The chain uses TRBV19 and TRBJ1-1; tentatively, D is TRBD1 (6 bases). This receptor was taken from a human donor with acute or convalescent COVID-19. The donor label of this sample is uncertain. DNA of the CDR3: TGTGCCAGTAGTATAGTGGACAGTGAAGCTTTCTTT. It encodes CASSIVDSEAFF.